The source of this T cell receptor beta chain is a study of CD8+ T cells in alopecia areata. Broader study findings: Normal scalp had lower clonality than lesional scalp, with alopecia totalis/universalis lesions showing this most strongly.

Details on this clone: Its antigen is not known.

Punch biopsies of lesional scalp, plus peripheral blood, were taken from alopecia areata patients. This CDR3 region has 12 residues. Trimming took off 4 bases at V and 3 bases at J, with 9 bases between the two ends. Germline V gives CDR1 SQVTM, CDR2 ANQGSEA. TCR sequencing used cDNA made by reverse transcription of extracted RNA. The method was immunoSEQ multiplex PCR; TCRdb's version includes in-frame clones alone and lacks a portion of them. The sample holds about 97,000 clones; roughly 41% are singletons and the top ten take approximately 1.2%. The rearrangement uses TRBV29-1 and TRBJ1-1; no definite D call. The sequence was obtained from a human donor with alopecia areata. The sample was CD4+ T cells sorted from blood. The CDR3 nucleotides read TGCAGCGTTGGGTACAGAGACACTGAAGCTTTCTTT. As protein: CSVGYRDTEAFF.